The 16 T cell receptor beta chains in this list originate from one sample, sequenced in a study of low-dose radiotherapy and immunotherapy resistance in tumors. As to time point: after trial treatment. Stated treatment: LDRT plus nivolumab, ipilimumab, low-dose cyclophosphamide and aspirin (RACIN trial). A constant-region primer paired with the V-primer adapter amplified TCRs over about 19 PCR cycles. TCRdb passed the reads through MiXCR, listing each CDR3 protein once. The repertoire holds roughly 50,000 distinct CDR3 sequences, with around 33% as singletons. Sample: PBMCs, taken after low-dose radiotherapy plus immunotherapy. All receptors derive from a male donor with rectosigmoid adenocarcinoma.

This clonotype was counted ten times or more. The gene calls are TRBV9 and TRBJ2-2, with D unresolved. Trimming shortened V by 0 bases and J by 1 base, and 4 bases separated the two germline ends. The CDR3 is 14 amino acids. Germline values: CDR1 SGDLS, CDR2 YYNGEE. In DNA form, the CDR3 reads TGTGCCAGCAGCGTAGTCGGGAACACCGGGGAGCTGTTTTTT. Protein sequence: CASSVVGNTGELFF.

The chain uses TRBV28 and TRBJ2-7; TRBD1 matches at 7 bases. The CDR3 extends over 15 amino acids. Unmatched junction bases numbered 10, after V lost 3 bases and J lost 5 bases. Germline V lookup: CDR1 MDHEN, CDR2 SYDVKM. This CDR3 is CASSFATTGLDEQYF. In nucleotides, the CDR3 is TGTGCCAGCAGTTTCGCGACGACAGGGTTAGACGAGCAGTACTTC.

This clonotype was counted ten times or more. This chain links TRBV29-1 with TRBJ1-5, with D maybe TRBD1 (5 bases). The germline V gene encodes CDR1 SQVTM and CDR2 ANQGSEA. V shed 5 bases and J shed 7 bases, with 15 bases lying between them. CDR3 size: 13 residues. The CDR3 here is CSVRGTPGQPQHF. The DNA of the CDR3 is TGCAGCGTTCGGGGGACTCCAGGCCAGCCCCAGCATTTT.

This clonotype was counted many times. The CDR3 protein is CASSISGNEKLFF. DNA of the CDR3: TGTGCCAGTAGTATCAGCGGTAATGAAAAACTGTTTTTT. V gene TRBV19 combines with J gene TRBJ1-4; D not resolved. The ends were cut back, 3 bases at V and 4 bases at J, with 6 bases in the middle. Germline assignment: CDR1 LNHDA and CDR2 SQIVND (reference sequence). This CDR3 comprises 13 residues.

There are many counts of this clonotype. The chain couples TRBV9 to TRBJ2-7, with 9 bases fitting TRBD1. This CDR3 comprises 15 residues. CDR1 is SGDLS and CDR2 is YYNGEE in the germline V gene. V lost 4 bases, J lost 5 bases, and 10 bases stayed unmatched. The CDR3 DNA is TGTGCCAGCAGCCCCCTGACAGGGGGTAAGGACGAGCAGTACTTC. Its protein product is CASSPLTGGKDEQYF.

In its sample, this clonotype was seen once. The chain is built from TRBV28 and TRBJ1-1; TRBD1 aligns across 7 bases. This CDR3 has 12 residues. V was pared by 5 bases and J by 11 bases, with 8 bases of the junction left unmatched. CDR1 is MDHEN, CDR2 SYDVKM, per germline. The CDR3 DNA is TGTGCCAGCAGTCCCCCGACAGGGTCGGCTTTCTTT. This sequence encodes CASSPPTGSAFF. The complete variable domain, with remaining parts taken from reference TRBV28 and TRBJ1-1, reads DVKVTQSSRYLVKRTGEKVFLECVQDMDHENMFWYRQDPGLGLRLIYFSYDVKMKEKGDIPEGYSVSREKKERFSLILESASTNQTSMYLCASSPPTGSAFFGQGTRLTVV.

This clonotype was seen ten or more times. The CDR3 region is CASSDGNYGYTF. The CDR3, as DNA: TGCGCCAGTTCCGACGGAAACTATGGCTACACCTTC. The chain carries TRBV4-3 and TRBJ1-2; D unresolved. Germline-derived CDR1 and CDR2 are LGHNA and YSLEER. Trimming cost V 9 bases and J 2 bases, with 10 bases left between them. There are 12 residues in the CDR3.

This clonotype has ten or more counts. This sequence joins TRBV6-8 and TRBJ2-3; TRBD2 matches at 10 bases. The CDR3 extends over 15 amino acids. Trimming cost V 2 bases and J 1 base; bases outside gene matches: 0. Germline lookup yields CDR1 MNHGY and CDR2 SAAAGT. CDR3 nucleotide sequence: TGTGCCAGCAGTTACCTAGCGGGGGGCACAGATACGCAGTATTTT. Encoded protein: CASSYLAGGTDTQYF.

The sample holds many counts of this clonotype. The rearrangement joins TRBV20-1 to TRBJ2-1; 9 positions match TRBD2. Unmatched junction bases numbered 4, after V lost 1 base and J lost 9 bases. CDR3 length equals 13 residues. The germline V gene has CDR1 DFQATT and CDR2 SNEGSKA (reference sequence). CDR3 DNA: TGCAGTGCTAGAGGTGCGGGAGGGACTGAGCAGTTCTTC. This sequence encodes CSARGAGGTEQFF.

The chain carries TRBV3-1 and TRBJ2-1; tentatively, D is TRBD2 (6 bases). This CDR3 spans 17 amino acids. The germline gives CDR1 LGHDT, CDR2 YNNKEL (reference sequence). Trimming stripped 1 base from V and 3 bases from J, with 16 bases between. The chain's CDR3 is CASSQAPLASDYNEQFF. The CDR3 region has the DNA TGTGCCAGCAGCCAAGCTCCGCTAGCGAGCGACTACAATGAGCAGTTCTTC.

The gene calls are TRBV7-6 and TRBJ1-3; a weak D match, TRBD1 (6 bases). CDR3 length equals 16 residues. Germline loops: CDR1 SGHVS, CDR2 FNYEAQ. V dropped 4 bases and J dropped 0 bases, with 13 bases sitting between them. The CDR3 protein is CASSSPQGTSGNTIYF. The CDR3, as DNA: TGTGCCAGCAGCTCCCCCCAGGGGACCTCTGGAAACACCATATATTTT.

To note about this clonotype: Given a far larger clone just one base away, this is likely a sequencing read error. The final CDR3 position lacks the conserved phenylalanine or tryptophan, pointing to a likely read error. The chain couples TRBV7-3 to TRBJ1-1; D uncertain. The CDR3 is made up of 14 amino acids. From germline, CDR1 is SGHTA and CDR2 FQGTGA. Trimming stripped 0 bases from V and 2 bases from J, with 7 bases between. The CDR3 DNA follows: TGTGCCAGCAGCTTAACAGGGAGCAACACTGAAGCTTTCTTA. Translation gives CASSLTGSNTEAFL.

This clonotype was detected ten times or more. The DNA of the CDR3 is TGTGCCAGCAGCCTCACAGGGGCCCAAGAGACCCAGTACTTC. Its translation is CASSLTGAQETQYF. The genes are TRBV28 and TRBJ2-5; 7 bases align to TRBD1. Per the germline V gene, CDR1 is MDHEN and CDR2 is SYDVKM. This CDR3 has 14 residues. Trimming took 6 bases from V and 1 from J; bases not matched to a gene: 5.

Comment on this clonotype: A much larger clone differs from this one at a single base, so this may be a read error. The V and J genes are TRBV29-1 and TRBJ1-3; D gene ambiguous. The germline gives CDR1 SQVTM, CDR2 ANQGSEA. This CDR3 spans 13 amino acids. The ends were cut back, 4 bases at V and 4 bases at J, with 11 bases in the middle. The CDR3 loop is CSVGHGSGNTIYF. The CDR3 coding sequence is TGCAGCGTTGGACATGGTTCAGGAAACACCATATATTTT.

This clonotype was counted ten times or more. The CDR3 nucleotides are TGTGCCAGCAGTCAAATAGCGGGGACATTTAGCACAGATACGCAGTATTTT. This encodes CASSQIAGTFSTDTQYF. The chain employs TRBV3-1 and TRBJ2-3; TRBD2 matches at 8 bases. The V segment lost 6 bases and the J segment 0 bases; nucleotides outside the gene matches: 11. The CDR3 totals 17 residues. The germline V gene encodes CDR1 LGHDT and CDR2 YNNKEL (reference sequence).

The V call is TRBV7-9, the J call TRBJ1-1, with D tentatively TRBD1 (5 bases). This CDR3 is 14 amino acids long. Trimming pared 0 bases from V and 5 bases from J, leaving 10 bases between. Germline V gives CDR1 SEHNR, CDR2 FQNEAQ (reference sequence). The CDR3 DNA is TGTGCCAGCAGCTTAGCGTTCAGGGAGACTGAAGCTTTCTTT. It yields the protein CASSLAFRETEAFF.